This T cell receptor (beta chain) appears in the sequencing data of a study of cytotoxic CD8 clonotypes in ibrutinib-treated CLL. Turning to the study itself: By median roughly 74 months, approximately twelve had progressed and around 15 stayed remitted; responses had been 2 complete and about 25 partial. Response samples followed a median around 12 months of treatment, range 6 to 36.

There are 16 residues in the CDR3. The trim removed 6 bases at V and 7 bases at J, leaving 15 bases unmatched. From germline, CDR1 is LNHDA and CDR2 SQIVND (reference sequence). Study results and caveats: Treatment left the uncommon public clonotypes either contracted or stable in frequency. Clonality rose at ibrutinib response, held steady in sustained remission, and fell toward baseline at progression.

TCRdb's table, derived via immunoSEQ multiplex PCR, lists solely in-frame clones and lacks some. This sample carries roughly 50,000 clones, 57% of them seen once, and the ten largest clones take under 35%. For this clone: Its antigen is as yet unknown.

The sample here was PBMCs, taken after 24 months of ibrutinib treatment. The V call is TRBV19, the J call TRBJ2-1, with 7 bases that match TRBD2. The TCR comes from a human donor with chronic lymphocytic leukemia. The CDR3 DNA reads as TGTGCCAGTAGCTCCCTGGGAGGCGGGGGTATAAATGAGCAGTTCTTC. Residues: CASSSLGGGGINEQFF.